Below, 17 T cell receptor beta chains from the same sample are listed, as sequenced in a study of blood T cell repertoires in COVID-19. Only in-frame clones appear in the TCRdb table, and some are missing; sequencing was by immunoSEQ multiplex PCR. Altogether around 200,000 clones are present, roughly 80% being singletons, with the ten largest covering roughly 14%. Sequenced: peripheral blood. The receptors originated from a man aged 50-59 years who had recovered from COVID-19.

J is TRBJ2-7 and V is TRBV28; D not certain. The germline V gene encodes CDR1 MDHEN and CDR2 SYDVKM. With 5 bases removed from V and 0 bases from J, the gap between germline ends came to 14 bases. The CDR3 runs 15 residues. The CDR3 here is CASSPPDRSSYEQYF. The CDR3 nucleotides are TGTGCCAGCAGTCCTCCGGATAGGAGCTCCTACGAGCAGTACTTC.

The rearrangement joins TRBV10-3 to TRBJ2-1, with TRBD2 matching over 7 bases. Germline loops: CDR1 ENHRY, CDR2 SYGVKD. V lost 4 bases and J lost 7; bases outside the gene matches: 10. This CDR3 is 15 amino acids long. The CDR3, as DNA: TGTGCCATCAGTGTAGTTGCGGGAGAACTGAATGAGCAGTTCTTC. Residues: CAISVVAGELNEQFF.

The CDR3 bases are TGCGCCAGCAGCTTTATCCCGGGGGAAAATCAGCCCCAGCATTTT. Translation gives CASSFIPGENQPQHF. The gene calls are TRBV5-1 and TRBJ1-5, with a possible D match to TRBD1 (5 bases). Germline V gene data show CDR1 as SGHRS and CDR2 as YFSETQ. There are 15 residues in the CDR3. V was clipped by 2 bases and J by 4 bases, with 13 bases between them.

The genes are TRBV3-1 (or the pseudogene TRBV3-2) and TRBJ2-7, with 14 bases fitting TRBD2. V gave up 4 bases and J gave up 2 bases; unmatched junction bases: 10. The CDR3 runs 18 residues. Germline V lookup: CDR1 LGHDT, CDR2 YNNKEL (reference sequence). The CDR3, as DNA: TGTGCCAGCAGCCTATACAGAGGACTAGCGGGAGGAGCCTACGAGCAGTACTTC. It encodes CASSLYRGLAGGAYEQYF.

The gene calls are TRBV11-3 and TRBJ2-1; 8 nucleotides align to TRBD1. Trimming removed 3 bases from V and 6 bases from J; junction bases left unmatched: 1. The germline gives CDR1 SGHNT, CDR2 YENEEA. This CDR3 region has 13 residues. The CDR3 coding sequence is TGTGCCAGCAGCTTTACAGGGGGCAATGAGCAGTTCTTC. Its translation: CASSFTGGNEQFF.

The CDR3 loop is CSASDSTEAFF. The CDR3 nucleotides read TGCAGTGCTTCAGACAGTACTGAAGCTTTCTTT. The V gene is TRBV20-1, the J gene TRBJ1-1; D is possibly TRBD1 (5 bases). The CDR3 extends over 11 amino acids. Per germline, CDR1 DFQATT and CDR2 SNEGSKA (reference sequence). Trimming pared 5 bases from V and 5 bases from J, leaving 9 bases between.

The chain links TRBV3-1 (or the pseudogene TRBV3-2) to TRBJ1-1, with a weak D call TRBD1 (6 bases). This CDR3 is built from 12 residues. V was clipped by 4 bases and J by 5 bases, with 8 bases between them. Germline CDR1 is LGHDT and CDR2 is YNNKEL (reference sequence). The CDR3 protein is CASSPDRTEAFF. The DNA for the CDR3 is TGTGCCAGCAGCCCCGACAGGACTGAAGCTTTCTTT.

This chain joins TRBV5-1 and TRBJ2-1, with D uncertain. Per germline, CDR1 SGHRS and CDR2 YFSETQ. Trimming stripped 0 bases from V and 9 bases from J, with 16 bases between. This CDR3 has 15 amino acids. CDR3 loop: CASSLGDAPPGEQFF. As DNA, the CDR3 is TGCGCCAGCAGCTTGGGAGACGCCCCTCCGGGTGAGCAGTTCTTC.

The CDR3 sequence: CASISRGTDTQYF. The CDR3 nucleotides are TGTGCCAGCATAAGCAGGGGAACAGATACGCAGTATTTT. The gene calls are TRBV27 and TRBJ2-3; possibly TRBD1 for D (6 bases). The V and J ends lost 7 bases and 3 bases respectively, with 11 bases between them. The CDR3 is 13 amino acids. Germline loops: CDR1 MNHEY, CDR2 SMNVEV (reference sequence).

This clone was observed once. The chain uses TRBV19 and TRBJ2-6; D not resolved. CDR3 length: 14 amino acids. Germline V CDR1 and CDR2: LNHDA, SQIVND (reference sequence). V lost 5 bases and J 0 bases, leaving 5 bases between the germline ends. The CDR3 DNA follows: TGTGCCAGTAGTTACAGCTCTGGGGCCAACGTCCTGACTTTC. Translating gives CASSYSSGANVLTF.

V is TRBV6-2 or TRBV6-3 and J is TRBJ2-5, with 7 bases lining up with TRBD2. CDR3 size: 17 residues. V lost 2 bases, J lost 0 bases, and 9 bases stayed unmatched. The germline CDR1 and CDR2 sequences are MNHEY and SVGEGT. CDR3 sequence reads: CASSYGAGGSHQETQYF. CDR3 nucleotides: TGTGCCAGCAGTTACGGGGCGGGCGGGAGCCACCAAGAGACCCAGTACTTC.

This clone was found a few times. Here the CDR3 reads CASSLQGLSNQPQHF. The DNA for the CDR3 is TGTGCCAGTAGCTTACAGGGTCTTAGCAATCAGCCCCAGCATTTT. The chain couples TRBV19 to TRBJ1-5; perhaps TRBD1 as D (6 bases). Germline lookup yields CDR1 LNHDA and CDR2 SQIVND (reference sequence). This CDR3 is 15 amino acids long. Trimming took 6 bases from V and 0 from J, leaving 12 bases between them.

This chain links TRBV7-3 with TRBJ2-1; D possibly corresponds to TRBD1 (5 bases). This CDR3 is built from 15 residues. Trimming shortened V by 5 bases and J by 3 bases, and 14 bases separated the two germline ends. Germline V lookup: CDR1 SGHTA, CDR2 FQGTGA. The CDR3 spells CASSPAVGDYNEQFF. CDR3 nucleotides: TGTGCCAGCAGCCCGGCTGTAGGGGACTACAATGAGCAGTTCTTC.

The chain links TRBV6-2 or TRBV6-3 to TRBJ2-7, with D possibly TRBD2 on 5 matching bases. The CDR3 runs 14 residues. Germline CDR1 and CDR2: MNHEY and SVGEGT. The V gene lost 4 bases and the J gene lost 5 bases, with 15 bases spanning the gap. The CDR3 DNA follows: TGTGCCAGCAGTTTGAATGCGGGTTTTCACGAGCAGTACTTC. It yields the protein CASSLNAGFHEQYF.

CDR3 DNA: TGTGCCAGCAGCTCGGGGACTAGCAGAGAGACCCAGTACTTC. Encoded protein: CASSSGTSRETQYF. J is TRBJ2-5 and V is TRBV7-3; 9 bases match TRBD2. There are 14 residues in the CDR3. Germline values: CDR1 SGHTA, CDR2 FQGTGA. V shed 4 bases and J 4 bases; nucleotides not matched to a gene: 4.

This CDR3 is CASSQTPGQTYEQYF. CDR3 coding DNA: TGTGCCAGCAGCCAGACTCCGGGACAGACCTACGAGCAGTACTTC. The chain combines TRBV16 with TRBJ2-7, with 7 bases matching TRBD1. Germline trimming cut 3 bases from V and 2 bases from J; bases unmatched to any gene: 7. CDR3 size: 15 residues. Per germline, CDR1 KGHSY and CDR2 FQNENV.

The genes are TRBV7-2 and TRBJ1-1; D unclear. The ends were cut back, 2 bases at V and 1 base at J, with 8 bases in the middle. The CDR3 sequence is 14 residues long. Germline lookup yields CDR1 SGHTA and CDR2 FQGNSA. CDR3 in DNA: TGTGCCAGCAGCTTACGTGTCCGGAACACTGAAGCTTTCTTT. As protein: CASSLRVRNTEAFF.